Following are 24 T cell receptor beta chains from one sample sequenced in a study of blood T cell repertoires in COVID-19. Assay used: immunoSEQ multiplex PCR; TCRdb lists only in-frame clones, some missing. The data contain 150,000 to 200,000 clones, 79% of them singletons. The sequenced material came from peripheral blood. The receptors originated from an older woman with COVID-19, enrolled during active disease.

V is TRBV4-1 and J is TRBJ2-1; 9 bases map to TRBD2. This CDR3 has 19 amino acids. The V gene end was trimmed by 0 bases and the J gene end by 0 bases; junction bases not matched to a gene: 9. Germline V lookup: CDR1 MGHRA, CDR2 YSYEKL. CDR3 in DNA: TGCGCCAGCAGCCAAGAACGGTCTAGCGGGGAGAGCTCCTACAATGAGCAGTTCTTC. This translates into CASSQERSSGESSYNEQFF.

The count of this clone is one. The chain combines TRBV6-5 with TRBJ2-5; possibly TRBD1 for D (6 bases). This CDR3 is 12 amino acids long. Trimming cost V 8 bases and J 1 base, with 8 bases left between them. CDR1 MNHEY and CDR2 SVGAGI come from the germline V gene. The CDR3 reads CASQDSQETQYF. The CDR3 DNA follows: TGTGCCAGCCAGGACAGCCAAGAGACCCAGTACTTC.

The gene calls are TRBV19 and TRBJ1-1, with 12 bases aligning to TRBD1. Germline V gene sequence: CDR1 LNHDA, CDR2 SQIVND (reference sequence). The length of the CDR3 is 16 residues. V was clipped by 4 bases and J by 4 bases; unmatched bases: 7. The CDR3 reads CASSSPGQGAGTEAFF. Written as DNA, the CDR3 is TGTGCCAGTAGTAGCCCGGGACAGGGGGCAGGCACTGAAGCTTTCTTT.

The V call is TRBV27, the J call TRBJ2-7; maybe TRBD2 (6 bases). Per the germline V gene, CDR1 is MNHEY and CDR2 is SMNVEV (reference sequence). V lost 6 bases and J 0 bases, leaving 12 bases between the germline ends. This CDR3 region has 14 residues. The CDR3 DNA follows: TGTGCCAGCAGCCTTAGCGGTAGCTCCTACGAGCAGTACTTC. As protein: CASSLSGSSYEQYF.

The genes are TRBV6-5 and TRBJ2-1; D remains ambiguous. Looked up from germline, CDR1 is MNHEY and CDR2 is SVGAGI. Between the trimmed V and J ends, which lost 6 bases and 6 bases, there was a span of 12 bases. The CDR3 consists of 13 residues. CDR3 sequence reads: CASSLGGANEQFF. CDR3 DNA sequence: TGTGCCAGCAGCCTCGGCGGAGCCAATGAGCAGTTCTTC.

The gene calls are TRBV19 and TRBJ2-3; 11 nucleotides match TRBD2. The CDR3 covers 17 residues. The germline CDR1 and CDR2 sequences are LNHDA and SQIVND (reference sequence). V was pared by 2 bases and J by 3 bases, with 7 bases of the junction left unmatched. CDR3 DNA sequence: TGTGCCAGTAGTATAACTAGCGGGGGAGGAGGAACAGATACGCAGTATTTT. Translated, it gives CASSITSGGGGTDTQYF.

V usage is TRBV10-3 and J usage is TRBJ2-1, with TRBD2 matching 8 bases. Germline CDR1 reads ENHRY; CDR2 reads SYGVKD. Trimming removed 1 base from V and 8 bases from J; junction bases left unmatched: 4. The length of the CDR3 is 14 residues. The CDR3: CAISELDGGDEQFF. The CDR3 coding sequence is TGTGCCATCAGTGAGTTGGACGGGGGGGATGAGCAGTTCTTC.

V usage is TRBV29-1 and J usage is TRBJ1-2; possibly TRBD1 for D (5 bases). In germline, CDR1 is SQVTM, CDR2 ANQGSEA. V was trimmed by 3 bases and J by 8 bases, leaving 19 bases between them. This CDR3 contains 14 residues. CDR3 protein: CSVDPSSGTGGYTF. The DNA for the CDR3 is TGCAGCGTTGACCCGAGCTCCGGGACTGGGGGCTACACCTTC. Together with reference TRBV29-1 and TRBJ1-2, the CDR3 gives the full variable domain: SAVISQKPSRDICQRGTSLTIQCQVDSQVTMMFWYRQQPGQSLTLIATANQGSEATYESGFVIDKFPISRPNLTFSTLTVSNMSPEDSSIYLCSVDPSSGTGGYTFGSGTRLTVV.

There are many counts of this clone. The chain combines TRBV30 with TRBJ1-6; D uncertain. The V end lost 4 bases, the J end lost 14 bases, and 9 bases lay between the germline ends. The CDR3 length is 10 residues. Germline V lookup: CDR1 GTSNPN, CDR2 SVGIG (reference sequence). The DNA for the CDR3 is TGTGCCTGGAAACGAGGGACCCTCCACTTT. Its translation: CAWKRGTLHF.

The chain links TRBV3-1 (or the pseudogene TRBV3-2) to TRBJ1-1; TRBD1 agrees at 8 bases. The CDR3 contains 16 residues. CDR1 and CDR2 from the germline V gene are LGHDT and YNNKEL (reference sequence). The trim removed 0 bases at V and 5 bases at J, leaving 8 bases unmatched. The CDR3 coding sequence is TGTGCCAGCAGCCAAGATCTTACAGGGGGTTGGACTGAAGCTTTCTTT. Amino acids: CASSQDLTGGWTEAFF.

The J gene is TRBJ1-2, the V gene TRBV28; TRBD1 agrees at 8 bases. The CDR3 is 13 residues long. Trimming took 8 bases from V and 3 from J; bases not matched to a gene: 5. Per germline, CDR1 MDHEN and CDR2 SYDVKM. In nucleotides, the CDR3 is TGTGCCAGCCAGTCAGGGGGCGACTATGGCTACACCTTC. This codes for CASQSGGDYGYTF.

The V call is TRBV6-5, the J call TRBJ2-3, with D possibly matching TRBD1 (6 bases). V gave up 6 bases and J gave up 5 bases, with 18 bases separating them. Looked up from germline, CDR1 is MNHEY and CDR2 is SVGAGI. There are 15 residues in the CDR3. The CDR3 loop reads CASRRGHPRGDTQYF. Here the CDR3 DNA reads TGTGCCAGCAGACGGGGACACCCAAGAGGAGATACGCAGTATTTT.

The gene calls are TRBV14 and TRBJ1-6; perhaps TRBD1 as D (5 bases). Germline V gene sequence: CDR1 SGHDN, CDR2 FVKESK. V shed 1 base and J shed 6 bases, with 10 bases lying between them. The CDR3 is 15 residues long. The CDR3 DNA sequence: TGTGCCAGCAGCCAAGCCCAGGGCGGTAATTCACCCCTCCACTTT. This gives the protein CASSQAQGGNSPLHF.

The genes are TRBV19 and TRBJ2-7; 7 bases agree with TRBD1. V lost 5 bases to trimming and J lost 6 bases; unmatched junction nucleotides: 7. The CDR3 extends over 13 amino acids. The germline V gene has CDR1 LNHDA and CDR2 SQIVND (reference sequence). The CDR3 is CASSLTRDSEQYF. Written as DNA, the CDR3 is TGTGCCAGTAGTCTTACCCGGGACAGCGAGCAGTACTTC.

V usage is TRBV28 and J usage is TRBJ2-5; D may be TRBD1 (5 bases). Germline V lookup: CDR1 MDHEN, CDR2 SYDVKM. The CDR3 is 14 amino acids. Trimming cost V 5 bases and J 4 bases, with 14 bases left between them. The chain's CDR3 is CASSKSGLRETQYF. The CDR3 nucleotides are TGTGCCAGCAGTAAATCAGGGTTGCGAGAGACCCAGTACTTC.

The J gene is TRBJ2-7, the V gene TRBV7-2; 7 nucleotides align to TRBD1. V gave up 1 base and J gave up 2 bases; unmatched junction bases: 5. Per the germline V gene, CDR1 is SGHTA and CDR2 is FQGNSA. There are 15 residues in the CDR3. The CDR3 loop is CASSLVAGGTYEQYV. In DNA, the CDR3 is TGTGCCAGCAGCTTAGTCGCAGGGGGTACCTACGAGCAGTACGTC.

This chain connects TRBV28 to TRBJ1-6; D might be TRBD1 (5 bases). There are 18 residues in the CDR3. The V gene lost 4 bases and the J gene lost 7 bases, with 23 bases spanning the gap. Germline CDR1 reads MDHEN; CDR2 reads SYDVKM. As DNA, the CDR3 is TGTGCCAGCAGTTCCCCAGGGATGAATTTGAGAGTAAATTCACCCCTCCACTTT. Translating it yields CASSSPGMNLRVNSPLHF.

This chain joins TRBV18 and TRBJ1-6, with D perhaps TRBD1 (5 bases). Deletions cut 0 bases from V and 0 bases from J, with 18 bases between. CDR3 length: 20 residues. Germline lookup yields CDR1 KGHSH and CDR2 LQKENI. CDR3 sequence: CASSPPWRETDSSYNSPLHF. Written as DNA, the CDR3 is TGTGCCAGCTCACCACCGTGGAGGGAGACAGATAGCTCCTATAATTCACCCCTCCACTTT.

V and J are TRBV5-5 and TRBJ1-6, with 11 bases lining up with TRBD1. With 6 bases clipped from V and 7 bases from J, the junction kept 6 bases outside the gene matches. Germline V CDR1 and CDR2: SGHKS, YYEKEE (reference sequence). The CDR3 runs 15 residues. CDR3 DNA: TGTGCCAGCACAATGGGACAGGGGGGGAATTCACCCCTCCACTTT. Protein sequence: CASTMGQGGNSPLHF.

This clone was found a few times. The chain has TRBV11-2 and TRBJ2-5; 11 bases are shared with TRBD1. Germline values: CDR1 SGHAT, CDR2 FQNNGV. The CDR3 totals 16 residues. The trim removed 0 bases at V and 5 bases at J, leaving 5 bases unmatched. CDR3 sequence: CASSLDGQGAVETQYF. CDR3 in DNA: TGTGCCAGCAGCTTAGACGGACAGGGGGCCGTTGAGACCCAGTACTTC.

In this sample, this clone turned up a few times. CDR3 protein: CASSLHAPGGTYEQYF. In DNA form, the CDR3 reads TGTGCCAGCAGTCTACACGCTCCGGGAGGGACCTACGAGCAGTACTTC. The chain has TRBV27 and TRBJ2-7, with 8 bases lining up with TRBD2. Trimming removed 5 bases from V and 2 bases from J; junction bases left unmatched: 11. The CDR3 length is 16 residues. Germline CDR1 reads MNHEY; CDR2 reads SMNVEV (reference sequence).

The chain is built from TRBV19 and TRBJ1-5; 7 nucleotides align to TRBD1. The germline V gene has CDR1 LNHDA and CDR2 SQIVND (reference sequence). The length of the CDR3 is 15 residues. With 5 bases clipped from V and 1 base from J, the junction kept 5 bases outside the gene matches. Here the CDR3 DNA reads TGTGCCAGTAGTGAGGGGGCTGGGAGCAATCAGCCCCAGCATTTT. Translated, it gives CASSEGAGSNQPQHF. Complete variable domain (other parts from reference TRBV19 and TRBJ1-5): DGGITQSPKYLFRKEGQNVTLSCEQNLNHDAMYWYRQDPGQGLRLIYYSQIVNDFQKGDIAEGYSVSREKKESFPLTVTSAQKNPTAFYLCASSEGAGSNQPQHFGDGTRLSIL.

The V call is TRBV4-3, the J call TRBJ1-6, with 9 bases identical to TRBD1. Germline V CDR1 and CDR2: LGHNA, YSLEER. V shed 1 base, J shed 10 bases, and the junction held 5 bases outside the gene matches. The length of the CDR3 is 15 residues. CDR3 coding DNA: TGCGCCAGCAGCCAAGTCCGGGACAGGGTCTCACCCCTCCACTTT. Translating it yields CASSQVRDRVSPLHF.

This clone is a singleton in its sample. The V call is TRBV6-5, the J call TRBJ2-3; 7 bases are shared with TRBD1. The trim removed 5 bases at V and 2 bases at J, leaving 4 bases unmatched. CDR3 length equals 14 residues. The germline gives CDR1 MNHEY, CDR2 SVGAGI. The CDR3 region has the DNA TGTGCCAGCAGTCGTGGGACAGACACAGATACGCAGTATTTT. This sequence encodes CASSRGTDTDTQYF.